This T cell receptor (beta chain) was recovered during a study of shared T cell receptors in the human thymus. The CDR3 spans 18 residues. V shed 0 bases and J shed 3 bases, with 20 bases lying between them. Per the germline V gene, CDR1 is LGHNA and CDR2 is YSLEER. The method was immunoSEQ multiplex PCR; TCRdb's version includes in-frame clones alone and lacks a portion of them. Among some 720,000 clones listed, around nine tenths were seen once. These records were also assigned to another study, of human thymus T cells. As reported in that work: The donor group consisted of healthy Finnish infants who were having corrective surgery for congenital heart defects. The thymus tissue came from resections taken during corrective heart surgery. It looked as if thymic and blood repertoires used V and J genes in a biased way. Related work found strong thymic repertoire overlap between unrelated individuals.

The chain employs TRBV4-3 and TRBJ2-5, with D possibly being TRBD1 (5 bases). Sequencing was done on a sample of thymocytes. This TCR was sampled from a boy younger than two with a congenital heart defect. The CDR3 region is CASSQESGRGPREETQYF. The CDR3 coding sequence is TGCGCCAGCAGCCAAGAGTCTGGAAGGGGCCCTAGGGAAGAGACCCAGTACTTC.